These T cell receptor beta chains were read from a single sample in a study of blood T cell repertoires in COVID-19. Profiled with immunoSEQ multiplex PCR; TCRdb holds only in-frame clones, not every one. The table shows around 60,000 clones, with about nine tenths occurring only once. The sample was peripheral blood. Every receptor here comes from a human donor with active COVID-19. The donor label of this sample is uncertain. The CDR3 runs from the conserved cysteine through the conserved F or W. A D gene is named only where the DNA matches it firmly. Clone size appears in some rows only: once, few, many, or a class for an expanded clone.

.	TRBJ1-5	.	TRBV6-6	CASSYGRLVSNQPQHF	TGTGCCAGCAGTTACGGGAGATTGGTAAGCAATCAGCCCCAGCATTTT
TRBD2	TRBJ2-1	.	TRBV5-1	CASSWTSGTYNEQFF	TGCGCCAGCAGCTGGACTAGCGGGACCTACAATGAGCAGTTCTTC
.	TRBJ2-7	.	TRBV12-3/TRBV12-4	CASRQGSYEQYF	TGTGCCAGCAGGCAGGGGAGCTACGAGCAGTACTTC
TRBD2	TRBJ2-1	.	TRBV7-8	CASSLARLAGGPNNEQFF	TGTGCCAGCAGCTTAGCTAGGTTAGCGGGAGGGCCGAACAATGAGCAGTTCTTC
TRBD1	TRBJ1-1	once	TRBV29-1	CSANRGTTEAFF	TGCAGCGCAAACAGGGGTACCACTGAAGCTTTCTTT
TRBD1	TRBJ2-7	.	TRBV10-3	CAIRDRGTYEQYF	TGTGCCATCCGGGACAGGGGTACCTACGAGCAGTACTTC
TRBD1	TRBJ1-5	.	TRBV7-9	CASSLWRTGGADQPQHF	TGTGCCAGCAGTCTGTGGCGGACAGGGGGCGCCGACCAGCCCCAGCATTTT
.	TRBJ2-3	.	TRBV3-1/TRBV3-2	CASSQGTYTDTQYF	TGTGCCAGCAGCCAAGGAACCTACACAGATACGCAGTATTTT
.	TRBJ1-1	.	TRBV5-6	CASSLVGLGGKNTEAFF	TGTGCCAGCAGCCTGGTGGGACTCGGCGGTAAGAACACTGAAGCTTTCTTT
TRBD2	TRBJ2-7	.	TRBV4-1	CASSQDHTGLAGYEQYF	TGCGCCAGCAGCCAAGATCATACGGGACTAGCGGGTTACGAGCAGTACTTC
.	TRBJ1-3	.	TRBV19	CASSIVRPGNTIYF	TGTGCCAGTAGTATCGTGAGGCCTGGAAACACCATATATTTT
.	TRBJ2-3	.	TRBV5-6	CASSAIRRTADTQYF	TGTGCCAGCAGCGCCATTAGAAGGACAGCAGATACGCAGTATTTT
.	TRBJ2-2	.	TRBV18	CASSHRVDTGELFF	TGTGCCAGCTCACACAGGGTAGATACCGGGGAGCTGTTTTTT
.	TRBJ2-5	.	TRBV18	CASSPRAGQETQYF	TGTGCCAGCTCACCACGGGCAGGGCAAGAGACCCAGTACTTC
.	TRBJ2-2	.	TRBV10-3	CAISESVLANTGELFF	TGTGCCATCAGTGAGTCGGTACTAGCGAACACCGGGGAGCTGTTTTTT
TRBD2	TRBJ2-1	.	TRBV7-9	CASSGEGWFF	TGTGCCAGCAGCGGGGAGGGGTGGTTCTTC
TRBD1	TRBJ2-6	once	TRBV4-3	CASSLGDRVTGANVLTF	TGCGCCAGCAGCTTAGGGGACAGGGTGACTGGGGCCAACGTCCTGACTTTC
TRBD2	TRBJ2-1	.	TRBV10-1	CASSESASGGVRQFF	TGCGCCAGCAGTGAGTCTGCTAGCGGGGGAGTACGGCAGTTCTTC
TRBD1	TRBJ2-5	.	TRBV19	CASSKQGAQETQYF	TGTGCCAGTAGTAAACAGGGGGCTCAGGAGACCCAGTACTTC
TRBD1	TRBJ1-1	.	TRBV5-1	CASSHDRDAEAFF	TGCGCCAGCAGCCATGACAGGGACGCTGAAGCTTTCTTT
TRBD1	TRBJ1-4	.	TRBV7-9	CASSRGQGTEEKLFF	TGTGCCAGCAGCCGAGGACAGGGTACGGAGGAAAAACTGTTTTTT
TRBD2	TRBJ2-3	once	TRBV3-1/TRBV3-2	CASSQTAGGLPTDTQYF	TGTGCCAGCAGCCAGACAGCGGGAGGGCTTCCCACAGATACGCAGTATTTT
TRBD2	TRBJ2-1	.	TRBV6-2/TRBV6-3	CASSYDISGVFGNEQFF	TGTGCCAGCAGTTACGACATTAGCGGGGTTTTTGGTAATGAGCAGTTCTTC
.	TRBJ1-1	.	TRBV4-2	CASSQYPEEAFF	TGTGCCAGCAGCCAATATCCAGAAGAAGCTTTCTTT
.	TRBJ2-7	.	TRBV7-9	CASSLFRYEQYF	TGTGCCAGCAGCTTATTCCGCTACGAGCAGTACTTC
.	TRBJ1-1	.	TRBV6-5	CASSYSYLTANTEAFF	TGTGCCAGCAGTTACTCCTACCTCACAGCGAACACTGAAGCTTTCTTT
TRBD1	TRBJ1-2	.	TRBV6-5	CASSQGQVYGYTF	TGTGCCAGCAGTCAGGGACAGGTCTATGGCTACACCTTC
.	TRBJ1-2	.	TRBV4-3	CASSQDSYGYTF	TGCGCCAGCAGCCAAGACAGCTATGGCTACACCTTC
TRBD1	TRBJ1-1	.	TRBV2	CASSSRLRQGAFF	TGTGCCAGCAGTTCCCGACTTCGACAGGGAGCTTTCTTT
TRBD1	TRBJ1-1	.	TRBV14	CASSPRQGRNTEAFF	TGTGCCAGCAGCCCACGACAGGGAAGGAACACTGAAGCTTTCTTT
.	TRBJ2-6	.	TRBV19	CASRRDAWSSGANVLTF	TGTGCCAGTAGGCGGGACGCCTGGAGCTCTGGGGCCAACGTCCTGACTTTC
TRBD1	TRBJ1-3	once	TRBV11-2	CASSLVPGGIGNTIYF	TGTGCCAGCAGCTTAGTCCCAGGGGGCATTGGAAACACCATATATTTT
TRBD1	TRBJ1-6	.	TRBV30	CASDSRDRVSPLHF	TGTGCCAGCGATTCCAGGGACAGGGTTTCACCCCTCCACTTT
.	TRBJ2-1	.	TRBV7-9	CASSLESGSHEQFF	TGTGCCAGCAGCTTAGAGTCCGGGTCGCACGAGCAGTTCTTC
.	TRBJ2-1	.	TRBV7-6	CASSLLTTGSYNEQFF	TGTGCCAGCAGCTTACTTACTACCGGCTCCTACAATGAGCAGTTCTTC
.	TRBJ1-3	few	TRBV7-9	CASSAVVGNTIYF	TGTGCCAGCAGCGCGGTGGTGGGAAACACCATATATTTT
.	TRBJ2-3	.	TRBV30	CAWSGGIRTDTQYF	TGTGCCTGGAGTGGAGGTATCCGCACAGATACGCAGTATTTT
TRBD2	TRBJ2-1	.	TRBV12-3/TRBV12-4	CASSRAGAEQFF	TGTGCCAGCAGTCGAGCGGGGGCGGAGCAGTTCTTC
.	TRBJ2-5	.	TRBV19	CASSIVTDQETQYF	TGTGCCAGTAGTATCGTGACAGATCAAGAGACCCAGTACTTC
.	TRBJ2-7	.	TRBV28	CASSLQTGRTYEQYF	TGTGCCAGCAGTTTACAGACAGGACGAACCTACGAGCAGTACTTC
.	TRBJ1-2	.	TRBV6-2/TRBV6-3	CASSPGAGYGYTF	TGTGCCAGCAGTCCAGGGGCCGGTTATGGCTACACCTTC
.	TRBJ2-7	.	TRBV6-5	CASRPALRRNEQYF	TGTGCCAGCAGGCCCGCGTTACGGAGGAACGAGCAGTACTTC
.	TRBJ2-5	.	TRBV4-1	CASSQDSPKTQYF	TGCGCCAGCAGCCAAGATTCGCCTAAGACCCAGTACTTC
.	TRBJ1-2	once	TRBV5-4	CASSLEVQSYTF	TGTGCCAGCAGCTTGGAGGTACAGAGCTACACCTTC